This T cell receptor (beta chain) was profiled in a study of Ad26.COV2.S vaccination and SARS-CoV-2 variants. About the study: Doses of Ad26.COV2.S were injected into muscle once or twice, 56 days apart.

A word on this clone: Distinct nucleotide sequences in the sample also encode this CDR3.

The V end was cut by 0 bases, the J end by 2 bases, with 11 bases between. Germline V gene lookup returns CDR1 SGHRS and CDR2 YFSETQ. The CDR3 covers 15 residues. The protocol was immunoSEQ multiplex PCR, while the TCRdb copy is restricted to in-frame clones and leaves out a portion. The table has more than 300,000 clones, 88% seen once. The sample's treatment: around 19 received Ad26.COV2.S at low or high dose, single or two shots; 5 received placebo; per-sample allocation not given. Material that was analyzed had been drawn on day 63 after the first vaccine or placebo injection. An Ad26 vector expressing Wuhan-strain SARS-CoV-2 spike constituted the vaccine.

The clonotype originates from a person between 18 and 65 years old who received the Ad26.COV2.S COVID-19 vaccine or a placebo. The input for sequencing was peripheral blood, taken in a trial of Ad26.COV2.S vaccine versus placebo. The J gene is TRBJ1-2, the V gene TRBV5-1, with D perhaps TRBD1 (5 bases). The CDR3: CASSLGQGGNYGYTF. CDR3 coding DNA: TGCGCCAGCAGCTTGGGTCAGGGAGGGAACTATGGCTACACCTTC.